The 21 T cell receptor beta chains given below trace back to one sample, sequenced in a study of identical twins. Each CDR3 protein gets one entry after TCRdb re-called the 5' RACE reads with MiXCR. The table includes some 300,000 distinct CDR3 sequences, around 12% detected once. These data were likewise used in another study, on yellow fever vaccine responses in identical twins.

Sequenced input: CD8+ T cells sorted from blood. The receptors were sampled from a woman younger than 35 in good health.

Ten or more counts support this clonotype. The CDR3 loop reads CAIKTGVYEQYV. DNA for the CDR3: TGTGCCATCAAAACCGGGGTCTACGAGCAGTACGTC. The rearrangement joins TRBV10-3 to TRBJ2-7; D is possibly TRBD2 (5 bases). V lost 7 bases and J lost 3, with 10 bases in between. CDR1 is ENHRY and CDR2 is SYGVKD in the germline V gene. The CDR3 loop spans 12 amino acids.

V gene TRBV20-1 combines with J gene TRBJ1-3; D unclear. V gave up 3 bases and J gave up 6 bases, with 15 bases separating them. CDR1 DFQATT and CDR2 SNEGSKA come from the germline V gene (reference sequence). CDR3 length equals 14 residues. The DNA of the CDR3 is TGCAGTGCTAGGGGAGGAGGGTTTGAAAACACCATATATTTT. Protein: CSARGGGFENTIYF.

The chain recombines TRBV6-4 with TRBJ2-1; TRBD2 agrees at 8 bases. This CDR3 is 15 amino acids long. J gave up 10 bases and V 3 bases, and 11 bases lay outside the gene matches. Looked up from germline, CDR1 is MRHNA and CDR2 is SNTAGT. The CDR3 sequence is CASSDEAGGLAEQFF. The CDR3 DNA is TGTGCCAGCAGTGATGAGGCGGGGGGCCTTGCGGAGCAGTTCTTC.

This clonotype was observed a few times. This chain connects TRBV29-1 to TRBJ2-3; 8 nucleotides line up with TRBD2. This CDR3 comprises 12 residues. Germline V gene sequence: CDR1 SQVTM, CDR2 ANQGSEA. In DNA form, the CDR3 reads TGCTCCGGGAGGGCAGGCACAGATACGCAGTATTTT. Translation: CSGRAGTDTQYF.

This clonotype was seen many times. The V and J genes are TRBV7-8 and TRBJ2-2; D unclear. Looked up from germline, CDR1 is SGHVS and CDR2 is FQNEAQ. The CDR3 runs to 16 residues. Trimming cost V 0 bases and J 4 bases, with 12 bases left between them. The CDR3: CASSLARVAGTGELFF. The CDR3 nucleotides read TGTGCCAGCAGCTTAGCTCGAGTAGCTGGCACCGGGGAGCTGTTTTTT.

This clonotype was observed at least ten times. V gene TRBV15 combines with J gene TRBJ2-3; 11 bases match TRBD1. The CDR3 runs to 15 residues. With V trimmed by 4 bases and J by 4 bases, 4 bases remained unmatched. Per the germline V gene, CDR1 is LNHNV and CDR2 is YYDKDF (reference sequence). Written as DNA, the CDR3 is TGTGCCACCAGCACGGGACAGGGGGGGGCAGATACGCAGTATTTT. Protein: CATSTGQGGADTQYF.

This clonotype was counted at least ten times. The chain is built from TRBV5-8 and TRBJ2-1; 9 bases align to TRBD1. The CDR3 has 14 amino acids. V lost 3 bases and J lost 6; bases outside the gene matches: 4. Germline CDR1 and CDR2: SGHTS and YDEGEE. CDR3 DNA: TGTGCCAGCAGCTGGGGACAGGGCCGCAATGAGCAGTTCTTC. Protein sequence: CASSWGQGRNEQFF. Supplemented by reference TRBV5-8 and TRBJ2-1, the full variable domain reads EAGVTQSPTHLIKTRGQQATLRCSPISGHTSVYWYQQALGLGLQFLLWYDEGEERNRGNFPPRFSGRQFPNYSSELNVNALELEDSALYLCASSWGQGRNEQFFGPGTRLTVL.

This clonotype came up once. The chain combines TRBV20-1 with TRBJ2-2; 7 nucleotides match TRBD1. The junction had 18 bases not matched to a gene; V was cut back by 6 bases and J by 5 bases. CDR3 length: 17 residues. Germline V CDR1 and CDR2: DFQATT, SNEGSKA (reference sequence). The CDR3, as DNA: TGCAGTGCCGGAAGGGTTTCCGGGACAGCCCTTACCGGGGAGCTGTTTTTT. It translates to CSAGRVSGTALTGELFF.

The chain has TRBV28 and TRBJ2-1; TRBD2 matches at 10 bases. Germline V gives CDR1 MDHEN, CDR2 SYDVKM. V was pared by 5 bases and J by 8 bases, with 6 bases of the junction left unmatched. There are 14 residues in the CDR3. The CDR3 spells CASSVLAGAYEQFF. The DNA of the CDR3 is TGTGCCAGCAGTGTGCTAGCGGGAGCTTATGAGCAGTTCTTC. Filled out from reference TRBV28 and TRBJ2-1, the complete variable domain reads DVKVTQSSRYLVKRTGEKVFLECVQDMDHENMFWYRQDPGLGLRLIYFSYDVKMKEKGDIPEGYSVSREKKERFSLILESASTNQTSMYLCASSVLAGAYEQFFGPGTRLTVL.

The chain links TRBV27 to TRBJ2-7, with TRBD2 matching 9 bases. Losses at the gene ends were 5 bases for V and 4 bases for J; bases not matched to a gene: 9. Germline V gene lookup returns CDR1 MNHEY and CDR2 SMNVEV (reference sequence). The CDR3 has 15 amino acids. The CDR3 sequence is CASSPTAAGGYEQYF. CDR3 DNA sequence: TGTGCCAGCAGTCCAACAGCAGCGGGAGGATACGAGCAGTACTTC.

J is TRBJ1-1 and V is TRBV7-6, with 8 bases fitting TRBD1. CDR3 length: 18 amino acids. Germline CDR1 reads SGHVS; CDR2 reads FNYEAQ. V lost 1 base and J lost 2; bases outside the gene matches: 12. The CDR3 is CASSLESRHRGTNTEAFF. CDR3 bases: TGTGCCAGCAGCTTAGAGTCCCGCCACAGGGGGACTAACACTGAAGCTTTCTTT.

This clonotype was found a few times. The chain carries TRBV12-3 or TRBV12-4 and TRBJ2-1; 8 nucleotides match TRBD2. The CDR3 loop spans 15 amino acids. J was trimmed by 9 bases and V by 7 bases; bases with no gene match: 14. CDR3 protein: CASNWGTRVGSEQFF. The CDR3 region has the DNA TGTGCCAGCAACTGGGGGACTAGAGTCGGGAGTGAGCAGTTCTTC.

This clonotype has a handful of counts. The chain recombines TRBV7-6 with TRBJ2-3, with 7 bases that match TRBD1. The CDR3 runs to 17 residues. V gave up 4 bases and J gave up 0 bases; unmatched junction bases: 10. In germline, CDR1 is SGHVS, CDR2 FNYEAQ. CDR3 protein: CASSSGQYQASTDTQYF. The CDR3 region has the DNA TGTGCCAGCAGCTCGGGACAGTACCAAGCTAGCACAGATACGCAGTATTTT.

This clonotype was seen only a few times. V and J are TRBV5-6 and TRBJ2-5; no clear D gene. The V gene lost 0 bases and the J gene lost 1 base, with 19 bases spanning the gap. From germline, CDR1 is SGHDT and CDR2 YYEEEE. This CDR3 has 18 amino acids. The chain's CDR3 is CASSLVAGAQMIQETQYF. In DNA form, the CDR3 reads TGTGCCAGCAGCTTGGTCGCAGGCGCACAAATGATCCAAGAGACCCAGTACTTC.

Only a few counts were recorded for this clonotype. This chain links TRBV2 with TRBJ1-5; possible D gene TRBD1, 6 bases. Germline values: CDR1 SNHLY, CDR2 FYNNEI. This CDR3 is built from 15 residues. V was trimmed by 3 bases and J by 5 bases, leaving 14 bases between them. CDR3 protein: CASSDPRQDYQPQHF. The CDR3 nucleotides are TGTGCCAGCAGTGACCCTCGACAGGATTATCAGCCCCAGCATTTT.

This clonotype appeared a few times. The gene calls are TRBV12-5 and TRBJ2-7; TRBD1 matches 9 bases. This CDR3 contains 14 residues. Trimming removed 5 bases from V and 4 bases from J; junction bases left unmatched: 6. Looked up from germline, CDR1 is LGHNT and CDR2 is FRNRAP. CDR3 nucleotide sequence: TGTGCTAGTGGTACGGACAGGGGCGGGTACGAGCAGTACTTC. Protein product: CASGTDRGGYEQYF.

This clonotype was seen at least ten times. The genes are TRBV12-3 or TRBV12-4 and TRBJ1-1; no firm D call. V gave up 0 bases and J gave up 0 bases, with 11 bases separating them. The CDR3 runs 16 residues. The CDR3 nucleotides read TGTGCCAGCAGTTTAGCCCACATGGCCCTGAACACTGAAGCTTTCTTT. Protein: CASSLAHMALNTEAFF.

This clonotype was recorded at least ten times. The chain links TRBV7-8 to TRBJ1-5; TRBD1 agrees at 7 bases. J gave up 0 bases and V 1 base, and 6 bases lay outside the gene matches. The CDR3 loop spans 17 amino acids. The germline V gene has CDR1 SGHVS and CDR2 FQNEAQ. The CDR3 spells CASSLGGQVYSNQPQHF. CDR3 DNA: TGTGCCAGCAGCTTAGGAGGACAGGTGTATAGCAATCAGCCCCAGCATTTT.

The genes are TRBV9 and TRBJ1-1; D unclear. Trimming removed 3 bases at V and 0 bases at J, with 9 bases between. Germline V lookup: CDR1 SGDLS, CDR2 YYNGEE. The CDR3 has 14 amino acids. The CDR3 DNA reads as TGTGCCAGCAGCGGCAGCTACTTGAACACTGAAGCTTTCTTT. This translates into CASSGSYLNTEAFF.

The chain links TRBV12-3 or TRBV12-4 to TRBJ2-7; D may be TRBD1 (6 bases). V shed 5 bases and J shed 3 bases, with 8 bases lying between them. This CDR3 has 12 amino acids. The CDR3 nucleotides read TGTGCCAGCAGTACAGGGTTCTACGAGCAGTACTTC. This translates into CASSTGFYEQYF.

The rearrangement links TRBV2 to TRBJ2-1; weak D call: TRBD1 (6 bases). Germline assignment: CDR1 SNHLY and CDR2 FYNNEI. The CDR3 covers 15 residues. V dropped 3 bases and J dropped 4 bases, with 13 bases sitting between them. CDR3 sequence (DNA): TGTGCCAGCAGTGAGAGGGGGACGGATTACAATGAGCAGTTCTTC. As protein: CASSERGTDYNEQFF.